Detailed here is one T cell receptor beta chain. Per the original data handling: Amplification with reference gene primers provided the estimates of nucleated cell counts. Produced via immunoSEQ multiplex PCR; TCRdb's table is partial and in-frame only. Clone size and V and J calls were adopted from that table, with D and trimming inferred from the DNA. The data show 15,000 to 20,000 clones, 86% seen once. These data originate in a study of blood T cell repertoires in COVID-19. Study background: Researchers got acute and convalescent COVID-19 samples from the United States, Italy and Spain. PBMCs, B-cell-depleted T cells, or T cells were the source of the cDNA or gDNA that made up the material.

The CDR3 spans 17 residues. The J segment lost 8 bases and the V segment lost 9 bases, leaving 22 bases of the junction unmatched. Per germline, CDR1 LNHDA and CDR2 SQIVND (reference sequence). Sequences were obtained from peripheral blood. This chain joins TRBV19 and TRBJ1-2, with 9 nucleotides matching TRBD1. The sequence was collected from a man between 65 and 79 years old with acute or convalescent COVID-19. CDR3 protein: CASSRSGTGSRSRGYTF. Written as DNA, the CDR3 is TGTGCCAGCAGTCGCTCCGGGACAGGGTCGCGTTCGCGGGGCTACACCTTC.